What follows describes a single T cell receptor beta chain. The method was immunoSEQ multiplex PCR; TCRdb's version includes in-frame clones alone and lacks a portion of them. The profile shows about 400,000 clones, 88% of them singletons. This entry is derived from a study of blood T cell repertoires in COVID-19. The CDR3 sequence is 13 residues long. Losses at the gene ends were 6 bases for V and 3 bases for J; bases not matched to a gene: 0. Germline V gene lookup returns CDR1 LNHDA and CDR2 SQIVND (reference sequence). The sequencing input was PBMCs or T cells enriched from blood (not recorded which). The clonotype originates from a woman aged 25 to 39 with acute COVID-19. This chain links TRBV19 with TRBJ1-4, with 8 bases that match TRBD1. The CDR3 loop is CASRQGANEKLFF. CDR3 coding DNA: TGTGCCAGTAGACAGGGGGCTAATGAAAAACTGTTTTTT.